This TCR beta chain was identified during a study of T cell responses to AZD1222 COVID-19 vaccine. For this clone: Antigen unknown.

Study observations and caveats: Two AZD1222 administrations were followed by greater Spike-specific TCR breadth and depth. The peak T cell response came first, and repertoires were sampled only after it. Reports indicate that nearly half of spike-specific TCRs are directed at unmutated variant regions.

The repertoire was sequenced with immunoSEQ multiplex PCR; TCRdb's copy has only in-frame clones and lacks some. This sample has 150,000 to 200,000 clones, with roughly 89% found just once. The junction had 11 bases not matched to a gene; V was cut back by 6 bases and J by 9 bases. CDR3 length: 15 residues. Per the germline V gene, CDR1 is MNHEY and CDR2 is SVGAGI. This receptor was obtained from an adult in good health. The input for sequencing was peripheral blood, taken on day 0 of AZD1222 vaccination. This sequence joins TRBV6-5 and TRBJ1-6, with 7 bases aligning to TRBD1. CDR3 sequence: CASSRVRQGVSPLHF. CDR3 nucleotide sequence: TGTGCCAGCAGCCGGGTCCGGCAGGGGGTTTCACCCCTCCACTTT.